These 18 T cell receptor beta chains share one sample of origin, sequenced in a study of CD8+ T cells in alopecia areata listed by TCRdb under 2018. The library relied on the immunoSEQ multiplex PCR assay. For TCR sequencing, RNA was extracted from every sample and reverse transcribed into cDNA to serve as template. The table was pulled from immuneACCESS by TCRdb, which kept in-frame rearrangements only. Such tables lose some clones; where checked, under half of the loss comes from unresolved V genes, and the rest has no known cause. The sample contains just over 150,000 clones, more than 45% of them found a single time. The top ten hold 19% of the sample. What this sample's time point label stands for: baseline before oral tofacitinib. The sample in question was CD8+ T cells sorted from blood, obtained at week 0. The receptor source for this set is a human donor with alopecia areata.

The sample holds one count of this clone. The V and J genes are TRBV12-2 and TRBJ1-6; TRBD1 is taken as the D call from the table, unchecked against the DNA. TRBV12-2 is a known pseudogene. The CDR3 has 16 amino acids. CDR3 DNA: TGTGCAAGTCGCTCGAGTACACAGGGGTTGGATTCACCCCTCCACTTT. This codes for CASRSSTQGLDSPLHF.

This rearrangement joins TRBV29-1 to TRBJ2-2; either TRBD1 or TRBD2 may fit D (5 bases each). Germline assignment: CDR1 SQVTM and CDR2 ANQGSEA. V gave up 5 bases and J gave up 3 bases, with 13 bases separating them. This CDR3 spans 14 amino acids. CDR3 amino acids: CSVRDGLDTGELFF. Written as DNA, the CDR3 is TGCAGCGTTAGGGACGGCTTGGACACCGGGGAGCTGTTTTTT.

This rearrangement joins TRBV10-3 to TRBJ1-2; D not resolved. V gave up 4 bases and J gave up 8 bases, with 14 bases separating them. CDR3 length equals 13 residues. Germline V gene lookup returns CDR1 ENHRY and CDR2 SYGVKD. CDR3 DNA sequence: TGTGCCATCAGTGTAGCCCTTACTTCGGGCTACACCTTC. Residues: CAISVALTSGYTF.

CDR3 bases: TGTGCCAGCAGTGAAGGTCCGTCCGGGATCACCTTC. It is translated as CASSEGPSGITF. The V and J genes are TRBV25-1 and TRBJ1-2; D remains unclear. Trimming stripped 2 bases from V and 13 bases from J, with 14 bases between. Germline CDR1 reads MGHDK; CDR2 reads SYGVNS. CDR3 length: 12 amino acids.

V usage is TRBV30 and J usage is TRBJ2-3, with 7 bases matching TRBD1. Trimming at V came to 0 bases and at J to 6 bases, leaving 6 bases not matched to a gene. The CDR3 has 14 amino acids. Germline V gene sequence: CDR1 GTSNPN, CDR2 SVGIG (reference sequence). CDR3 protein: CAWSVAGGTDTQYF. In DNA form, the CDR3 reads TGTGCCTGGAGTGTCGCAGGGGGAACGGATACGCAGTATTTT.

CDR3 sequence: CASSVPNEKLFF. CDR3 DNA sequence: TGTGCCAGCAGTGTACCAAACGAAAAACTGTTTTTT. The chain joins TRBV25-1 to TRBJ1-4; the D is unclear. The CDR3 consists of 12 residues. Germline V gene lookup returns CDR1 MGHDK and CDR2 SYGVNS. The V and J ends lost 4 bases and 8 bases respectively, with 8 bases between them.

The J gene is TRBJ1-2, the V gene TRBV5-6; no definite D call. Trimming stripped 3 bases from V and 4 bases from J, with 19 bases between. Germline V gene sequence: CDR1 SGHDT, CDR2 YYEEEE. The CDR3 loop spans 16 amino acids. CDR3 loop: CASSSALTSTIYGYTF. The CDR3 coding sequence is TGTGCCAGCAGCTCCGCCTTAACATCCACTATCTATGGCTACACCTTC.

This clone occurred a few times. The V call is TRBV15, the J call TRBJ1-2; 7 bases align to TRBD1. The J segment lost 4 bases and the V segment lost 5 bases, leaving 7 bases of the junction unmatched. The CDR3 totals 14 residues. The germline V gene has CDR1 LNHNV and CDR2 YYDKDF (reference sequence). The CDR3: CATSYNRGGYGYTF. The CDR3 DNA reads TGTGCCACCAGCTATAACAGGGGTGGCTATGGCTACACCTTC. Full variable domain (missing parts from reference TRBV15 and TRBJ1-2): DAMVIQNPRYQVTQFGKPVTLSCSQTLNHNVMYWYQQKSSQAPKLLFHYYDKDFNNEADTPDNFQSRRPNTSFCFLDIRSPGLGDTAMYLCATSYNRGGYGYTFGSGTRLTVV.

The table lists this clone with a few counts. The V gene is TRBV14, the J gene TRBJ1-2; D gene unclear. Germline CDR1 SGHDN, CDR2 FVKESK. The CDR3 has 13 amino acids. Trimming cost V 0 bases and J 3 bases, with 5 bases left between them. CDR3 bases: TGTGCCAGCAGCCAAGAGGGTTACTATGGCTACACCTTC. Translating it yields CASSQEGYYGYTF.

The V and J genes are TRBV29-1 and TRBJ1-2, with no clear D. V shed 2 bases and J shed 5 bases, with 9 bases lying between them. CDR1 and CDR2 (germline): SQVTM, ANQGSEA. This CDR3 spans 12 amino acids. The chain's CDR3 is CSVENLGYGYTF. The DNA of the CDR3 is TGCAGCGTTGAAAATCTGGGATATGGCTACACCTTC.

Concerning this clone: Different DNA sequences within this sample yield the same CDR3. The chain employs TRBV19 and TRBJ1-1; D gene ambiguous. V was pared by 3 bases and J by 1 base, with 6 bases between. The CDR3 is made up of 13 amino acids. The germline V gene encodes CDR1 LNHDA and CDR2 SQIVND (reference sequence). In DNA form, the CDR3 reads TGTGCCAGTAGTATCGGAGAGAACACTGAAGCTTTCTTT. This codes for CASSIGENTEAFF. Full variable domain (rest looked up from reference TRBV19 and TRBJ1-1): DGGITQSPKYLFRKEGQNVTLSCEQNLNHDAMYWYRQDPGQGLRLIYYSQIVNDFQKGDIAEGYSVSREKKESFPLTVTSAQKNPTAFYLCASSIGENTEAFFGQGTRLTVV.

This chain connects TRBV19 to TRBJ1-1; D is undetermined. CDR3 length equals 12 residues. V was pared by 6 bases and J by 4 bases, with 9 bases between. CDR1 is LNHDA and CDR2 is SQIVND in the germline V gene (reference sequence). CDR3 in amino acids: CASRGRTTEAFF. The CDR3 DNA follows: TGTGCCAGTAGGGGGAGGACCACTGAAGCTTTCTTT.

The V and J genes are TRBV27 and TRBJ2-2; D gene ambiguous. The CDR3 covers 13 residues. The germline V gene has CDR1 MNHEY and CDR2 SMNVEV (reference sequence). V was pared by 0 bases and J by 6 bases, with 5 bases between. The CDR3 DNA follows: TGTGCCAGCAGTTTATCACAGTCCGGGGAGCTGTTTTTT. It is translated as CASSLSQSGELFF.

The chain carries TRBV5-1 and TRBJ2-7; 10 bases line up with TRBD1. The CDR3 is 14 amino acids. V was pared by 3 bases and J by 2 bases, with 2 bases of the junction left unmatched. Germline V gene data show CDR1 as SGHRS and CDR2 as YFSETQ. The CDR3 reads CASSSGTGAYEQYF. CDR3 coding DNA: TGCGCCAGCAGCTCCGGGACAGGGGCCTACGAGCAGTACTTC.

The rearrangement uses TRBV27 and TRBJ1-2, with no clear D. The CDR3 runs 15 residues. CDR1 and CDR2 (germline): MNHEY, SMNVEV (reference sequence). V was trimmed by 5 bases and J by 8 bases, leaving 21 bases between them. Written as DNA, the CDR3 is TGTGCCAGCAGTGCCCACGTCCGGGCAGAAGAAGGCTACACCTTC. Its protein is CASSAHVRAEEGYTF.

This chain uses TRBV7-2 with TRBJ1-2; no reliable D call. V was shortened by 2 bases and J by 4 bases, with 17 bases between the two germline ends. The CDR3 is made up of 16 amino acids. Germline loops: CDR1 SGHTA, CDR2 FQGNSA. CDR3 DNA sequence: TGTGCCAGCAGCTTAAATGCGGGCGATAAGGTCTATGGCTACACCTTC. Its translation: CASSLNAGDKVYGYTF.

The chain has TRBV29-1 and TRBJ1-2; no reliable D call. Germline V gives CDR1 SQVTM, CDR2 ANQGSEA. This CDR3 is 11 amino acids long. Trimming removed 5 bases at V and 7 bases at J, with 11 bases between. The CDR3 reads CSVPFDGGYTF. The CDR3 bases are TGCAGCGTTCCGTTCGATGGTGGCTACACCTTC.

The table lists this clone with a few counts. The chain couples TRBV10-3 to TRBJ2-7; a possible D gene is TRBD2 (6 bases). The CDR3 is made up of 12 amino acids. Germline V gene sequence: CDR1 ENHRY, CDR2 SYGVKD. Trimming removed 2 bases at V and 6 bases at J, with 8 bases between. The CDR3 here is CAISEGTSEQYF. DNA of the CDR3: TGTGCCATCAGTGAGGGGACTTCCGAGCAGTACTTC.